The 16 T cell receptor beta chains below all came from one sample that was sequenced in a study of T cells in Graves' hyperthyroidism and ophthalmopathy. Regions amplified from RNA transcripts were the TCR beta CDR3 regions. Primed by the HTBI set, a first-round RT-PCR was run on the TCR CDR3. MiXCR, applied by TCRdb to the multiplex PCR reads, yields one record per CDR3 protein. The data show hundreds of thousands of distinct CDR3 sequences, roughly 25% seen once. Material: blood. The receptors shown here come from a woman aged 25-40 years with Graves' ophthalmopathy.

This clonotype was found many times. The chain employs TRBV28 and TRBJ2-5, with 7 bases matching TRBD1. CDR1 and CDR2 from the germline V gene are MDHEN and SYDVKM. J lost 2 bases, V lost 4 bases, and 7 bases had no gene match. There are 15 residues in the CDR3. The CDR3 coding sequence is TGTGCCAGCAGTTCCTTGGGGACAGTTCAAGAGACCCAGTACTTC. Translated: CASSSLGTVQETQYF.

The chain uses TRBV10-3 and TRBJ2-5, with D maybe TRBD2 (5 bases). Germline V gives CDR1 ENHRY, CDR2 SYGVKD. The CDR3 extends over 12 amino acids. Trimming removed 7 bases at V and 5 bases at J, with 11 bases between. The CDR3 region has the DNA TGTGCCATCAAGGGAGTACAGGAGACCCAGTACTTC. This codes for CAIKGVQETQYF.

This clonotype appeared many times. The CDR3 sequence: CASSVTGQAFQETQYF. The CDR3 DNA reads as TGTGCCAGCAGTGTTACGGGACAGGCCTTTCAAGAGACCCAGTACTTC. V and J are TRBV6-1 and TRBJ2-5; 8 nucleotides align to TRBD1. V trimming: 4 bases; J trimming: 2 bases; junction bases outside the gene matches: 9. CDR1 MNHNS and CDR2 SASEGT come from the germline V gene. The CDR3 runs to 16 residues.

This clonotype was seen repeatedly, ten times or more. The J gene is TRBJ2-7, the V gene TRBV7-6; no reliable D call. Germline CDR1 SGHVS, CDR2 FNYEAQ. The CDR3 runs 13 residues. V was pared by 5 bases and J by 3 bases, with 11 bases between. The DNA for the CDR3 is TGTGCCAGCAGCCCCGGCGATTTCTACGAGCAGTACTTC. It specifies CASSPGDFYEQYF.

The DNA of the CDR3 is TGTGCCAGCACCTGGGGCAGGGCTAAGAGCTCTGGAAACACCATATATTTT. Translating gives CASTWGRAKSSGNTIYF. V usage is TRBV11-2 and J usage is TRBJ1-3, with D possibly TRBD1 on 5 matching bases. V lost 7 bases and J 0 bases, leaving 19 bases between the germline ends. Per the germline V gene, CDR1 is SGHAT and CDR2 is FQNNGV. This CDR3 has 17 residues.

This clonotype was seen just once. The V and J genes are TRBV11-2 and TRBJ2-5; 7 nucleotides match TRBD1. The V and J ends lost 6 bases and 7 bases, in that order; junction bases with no gene match: 8. CDR1 is SGHAT, CDR2 FQNNGV, per germline. The CDR3 spans 13 residues. This CDR3 reads CASSPGTVGTQYF. Here the CDR3 DNA reads TGTGCCAGCAGTCCCGGGACAGTTGGGACCCAGTACTTC. The whole variable domain, filled in from reference TRBV11-2 and TRBJ2-5, reads EAGVAQSPRYKIIEKRQSVAFWCNPISGHATLYWYQQILGQGPKLLIQFQNNGVVDDSQLPKDRFSAERLKGVDSTLKIQPAKLEDSAVYLCASSPGTVGTQYFGPGTRLLVL.

The V and J genes are TRBV6-4 and TRBJ1-2, with D uncertain. This CDR3 spans 13 amino acids. Trimming removed 5 bases from V and 4 bases from J, with 11 bases in between. The germline V gene has CDR1 MRHNA and CDR2 SNTAGT. The CDR3 nucleotides are TGTGCCAGCAGTCACACGTGGGTCTATGGCTACACCTTC. Protein sequence: CASSHTWVYGYTF.

At least ten counts were recorded for this clonotype. The chain combines TRBV10-3 with TRBJ2-7; D may be TRBD2 (5 bases). V gave up 0 bases and J gave up 5 bases, with 8 bases separating them. The germline CDR1 and CDR2 sequences are ENHRY and SYGVKD. The CDR3 totals 13 residues. The DNA for the CDR3 is TGTGCCATCAGTGAGTCGCCTAGCCACGAGCAGTACTTC. It codes for CAISESPSHEQYF.

Note on this clonotype: A much more abundant neighbour one base away suggests this may be a read error. The chain carries TRBV5-1 and TRBJ2-2; D perhaps matches TRBD2 (5 bases). Germline lookup yields CDR1 SGHRS and CDR2 YFSETQ. This CDR3 contains 15 residues. The CDR3 sequence: CASSVDGSNTGELCF. Written as DNA, the CDR3 is TGCGCCAGCAGCGTTGACGGATCGAACACCGGGGAGCTGTGTTTT.

This clonotype has ten or more counts. This chain links TRBV20-1 with TRBJ2-7; TRBD1 agrees at 10 bases. V lost 5 bases to trimming and J lost 3 bases; unmatched junction nucleotides: 4. CDR1 DFQATT and CDR2 SNEGSKA come from the germline V gene (reference sequence). CDR3 size: 13 residues. CDR3: CSAPRTGGYEQYF. Here the CDR3 DNA reads TGCAGTGCTCCCAGGACAGGGGGCTACGAGCAGTACTTC.

This clonotype appeared many times. The rearrangement links TRBV6-1 to TRBJ1-1, with D tentatively TRBD1 (6 bases). The ends were cut back, 6 bases at V and 6 bases at J, with 11 bases in the middle. This CDR3 has 12 residues. Germline V lookup: CDR1 MNHNS, CDR2 SASEGT. CDR3 sequence (DNA): TGTGCCAGCAGCTCCAGGGGTCCTGAAGCTTTCTTT. Its translation is CASSSRGPEAFF.

The gene calls are TRBV24-1 and TRBJ1-2; the D is unclear. V was shortened by 4 bases and J by 6 bases, with 14 bases between the two germline ends. The germline V gene encodes CDR1 KGHDR and CDR2 SFDVKD. The CDR3 covers 14 residues. CDR3 sequence reads: CATSDQRRTDGYTF. CDR3 nucleotides: TGTGCCACCAGTGACCAACGGCGGACGGATGGCTACACCTTC.

This clonotype was detected only a few times. V gene TRBV12-3 or TRBV12-4 combines with J gene TRBJ1-5, with D tentatively TRBD1 (6 bases). V was pared by 3 bases and J by 1 base, with 7 bases between. The CDR3 is 14 residues long. For the CDR3, the DNA is TGTGCCAGCAGTTTCGGGACAAGCAATCAGCCCCAGCATTTT. The encoded protein is CASSFGTSNQPQHF.

This clonotype was observed at least ten times. The rearrangement links TRBV11-2 to TRBJ2-7, with D perhaps matching TRBD1 (6 bases). V was shortened by 4 bases and J by 1 base, with 11 bases between the two germline ends. The CDR3 runs 14 residues. CDR1 and CDR2 from the germline V gene are SGHAT and FQNNGV. CDR3 sequence (DNA): TGTGCCAGCAGCTCACAGGGCTTGTCCTACGAGCAGTACTTC. This gives the protein CASSSQGLSYEQYF.

This clonotype was seen a few times. V is TRBV18 and J is TRBJ2-6; possible D gene TRBD2, 5 bases. Germline lookup yields CDR1 KGHSH and CDR2 LQKENI. V dropped 1 base and J dropped 2 bases, with 6 bases sitting between them. This CDR3 is 15 amino acids long. The CDR3: CASSPREPGANVLTF. The DNA of the CDR3 is TGTGCCAGCTCACCACGGGAGCCTGGGGCCAACGTCCTGACTTTC.

This clonotype was detected a few times. One base away lies a much larger clone, so this may be a sequencing read error. Written as DNA, the CDR3 is TGTGCCAGCAGGGGGGAGGGAGGCTACACCTTC. This codes for CASRGEGGYTF. V gene TRBV7-3 combines with J gene TRBJ1-2; maybe TRBD1 (5 bases). Germline CDR1 and CDR2: SGHTA and FQGTGA. This CDR3 is 11 amino acids long. V dropped 6 bases and J dropped 8 bases, with 10 bases sitting between them.